The text below deals with one TCR beta chain. Trimming cost V 8 bases and J 3 bases; bases outside gene matches: 8. The CDR3 length is 15 residues. Germline CDR1 WSHSY, CDR2 SAAADI. These data belong to a study of blood T cell repertoires in COVID-19. As for the study in general: From the United States, Italy and Spain came samples of acute and convalescent COVID-19. PBMCs, B-cell-depleted T cells, or T cells provided the cDNA or gDNA that made up the material.

Authors' methods: Researchers report that nucleated cell counts were estimated from reference gene primer amplification. Data came from immunoSEQ multiplex PCR; TCRdb stores just in-frame clones and leaves some out. Clone size and V and J calls were adopted from that table, with D and trimming inferred from the DNA. The table shows 190,000 or so clones, with about 80% occurring only once. Sequencing input: peripheral blood. V gene TRBV10-2 combines with J gene TRBJ1-5; 9 nucleotides match TRBD1. The receptor was derived from a human donor with acute or convalescent COVID-19. The donor label of this sample is uncertain. The CDR3, as DNA: TGCGCCAGCTCTCGACAGGGGGACCCCAATCAGCCCCAGCATTTT. Protein sequence: CASSRQGDPNQPQHF.